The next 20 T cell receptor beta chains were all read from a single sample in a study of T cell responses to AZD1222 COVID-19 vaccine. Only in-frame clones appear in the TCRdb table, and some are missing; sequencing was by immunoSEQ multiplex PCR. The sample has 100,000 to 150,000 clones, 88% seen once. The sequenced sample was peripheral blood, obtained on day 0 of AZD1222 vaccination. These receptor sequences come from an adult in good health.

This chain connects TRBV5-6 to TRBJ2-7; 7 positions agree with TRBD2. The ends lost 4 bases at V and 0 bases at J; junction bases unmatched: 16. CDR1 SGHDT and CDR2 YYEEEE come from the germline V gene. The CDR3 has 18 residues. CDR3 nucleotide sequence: TGTGCCAGCAGCCCCAGACCGGGGGGTCAGAGATACTCCTACGAGCAGTACTTC. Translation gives CASSPRPGGQRYSYEQYF. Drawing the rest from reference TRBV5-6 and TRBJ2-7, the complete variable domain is DAGVTQSPTHLIKTRGQQVTLRCSPKSGHDTVSWYQQALGQGPQFIFQYYEEEERQRGNFPDRFSGHQFPNYSSELNVNALLLGDSALYLCASSPRPGGQRYSYEQYFGPGTRLTVT.

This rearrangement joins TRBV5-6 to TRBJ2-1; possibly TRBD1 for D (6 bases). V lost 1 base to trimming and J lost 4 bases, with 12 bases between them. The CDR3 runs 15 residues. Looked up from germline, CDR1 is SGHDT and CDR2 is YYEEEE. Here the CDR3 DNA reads TGTGCCAGCAGCTTGAGGGGGTCAAGGTACAATGAGCAGTTCTTC. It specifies CASSLRGSRYNEQFF.

This CDR3 reads CASSPPIATGNEKLFF. CDR3 DNA: TGCGCCAGCAGCCCACCTATAGCGACAGGGAATGAAAAACTGTTTTTT. The chain links TRBV4-1 to TRBJ1-4; TRBD1 aligns across 7 bases. The CDR3 totals 16 residues. Germline lookup yields CDR1 MGHRA and CDR2 YSYEKL. The ends lost 4 bases at V and 5 bases at J; junction bases unmatched: 10.

In nucleotides, the CDR3 is TGCGCCAGCAGCCAAGAAGCCCCAGGGACAGGACCTTACGAGCAGTACTTC. It is translated as CASSQEAPGTGPYEQYF. The J gene is TRBJ2-7, the V gene TRBV4-3; 8 positions match TRBD1. CDR3 length: 17 amino acids. CDR1 and CDR2 (germline): LGHNA, YSLEER. With V trimmed by 0 bases and J by 4 bases, 11 bases remained unmatched.

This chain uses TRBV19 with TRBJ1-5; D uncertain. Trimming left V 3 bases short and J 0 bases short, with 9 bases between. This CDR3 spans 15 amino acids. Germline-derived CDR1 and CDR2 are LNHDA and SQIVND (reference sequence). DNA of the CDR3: TGTGCCAGTAGTATTCAGACCTTTAGCAATCAGCCCCAGCATTTT. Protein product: CASSIQTFSNQPQHF. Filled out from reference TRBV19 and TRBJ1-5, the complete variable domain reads DGGITQSPKYLFRKEGQNVTLSCEQNLNHDAMYWYRQDPGQGLRLIYYSQIVNDFQKGDIAEGYSVSREKKESFPLTVTSAQKNPTAFYLCASSIQTFSNQPQHFGDGTRLSIL.

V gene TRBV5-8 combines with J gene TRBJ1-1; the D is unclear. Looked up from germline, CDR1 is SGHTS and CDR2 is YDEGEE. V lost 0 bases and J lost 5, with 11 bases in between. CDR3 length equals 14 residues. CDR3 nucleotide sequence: TGTGCCAGCAGCTTGGGGTCTGGGCGGACTGAAGCTTTCTTT. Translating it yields CASSLGSGRTEAFF.

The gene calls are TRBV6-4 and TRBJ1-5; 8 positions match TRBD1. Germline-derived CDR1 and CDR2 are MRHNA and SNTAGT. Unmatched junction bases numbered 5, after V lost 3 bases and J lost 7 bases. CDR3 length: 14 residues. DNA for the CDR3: TGTGCCAGCAGTGAACAGGGGGTCGGCCAGCCCCAGCATTTT. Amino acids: CASSEQGVGQPQHF.

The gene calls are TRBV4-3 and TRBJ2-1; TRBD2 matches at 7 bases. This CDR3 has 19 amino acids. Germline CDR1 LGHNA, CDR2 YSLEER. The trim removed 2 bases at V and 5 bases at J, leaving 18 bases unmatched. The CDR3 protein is CASSQRPYGTIYVDNEQFF. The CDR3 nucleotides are TGCGCCAGCAGCCAACGCCCTTACGGGACTATTTATGTAGACAATGAGCAGTTCTTC.

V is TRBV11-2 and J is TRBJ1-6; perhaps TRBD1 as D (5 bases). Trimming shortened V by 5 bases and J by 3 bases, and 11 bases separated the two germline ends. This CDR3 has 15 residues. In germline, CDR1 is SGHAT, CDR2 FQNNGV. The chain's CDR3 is CASSPGDRYNSPLHF. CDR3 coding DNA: TGTGCCAGCAGCCCGGGGGACCGCTATAATTCACCCCTCCACTTT.

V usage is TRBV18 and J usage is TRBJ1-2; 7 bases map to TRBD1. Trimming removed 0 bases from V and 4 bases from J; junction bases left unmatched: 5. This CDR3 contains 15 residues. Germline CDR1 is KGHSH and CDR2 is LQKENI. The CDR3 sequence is CASSPPPGTVYGYTF. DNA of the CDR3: TGTGCCAGCTCACCACCACCCGGGACAGTCTATGGCTACACCTTC.

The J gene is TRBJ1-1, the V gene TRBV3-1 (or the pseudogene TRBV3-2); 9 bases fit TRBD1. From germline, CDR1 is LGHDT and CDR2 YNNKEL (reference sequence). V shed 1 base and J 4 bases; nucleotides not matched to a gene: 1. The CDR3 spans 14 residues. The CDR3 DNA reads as TGTGCCAGCAGCCAAGTGACAGGGGGCACTGAAGCTTTCTTT. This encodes CASSQVTGGTEAFF.

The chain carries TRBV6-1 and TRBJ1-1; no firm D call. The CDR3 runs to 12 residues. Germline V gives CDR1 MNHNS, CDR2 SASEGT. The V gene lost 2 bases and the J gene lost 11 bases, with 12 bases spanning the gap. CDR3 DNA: TGTGCCAGCAGTGAACTTCATTCCTTGGCTTTCTTT. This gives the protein CASSELHSLAFF.

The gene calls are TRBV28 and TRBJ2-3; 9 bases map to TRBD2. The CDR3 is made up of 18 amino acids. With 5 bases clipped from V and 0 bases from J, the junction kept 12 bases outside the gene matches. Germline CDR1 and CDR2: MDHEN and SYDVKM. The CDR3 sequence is CASSSQSATSGSTDTQYF. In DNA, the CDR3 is TGTGCCAGCAGTAGCCAATCGGCGACTAGCGGAAGCACAGATACGCAGTATTTT.

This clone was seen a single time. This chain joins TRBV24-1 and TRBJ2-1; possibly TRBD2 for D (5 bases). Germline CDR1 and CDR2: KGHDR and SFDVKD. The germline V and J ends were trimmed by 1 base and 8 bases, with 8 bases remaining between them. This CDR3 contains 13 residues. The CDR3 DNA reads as TGTGCCACCAGTGATTTCCACGGGGATGAGCAGTTCTTC. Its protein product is CATSDFHGDEQFF.

This chain's CDR3 is CASSLLDNEQFF. Here the CDR3 DNA reads TGTGCCAGCAGCTTGCTAGACAATGAGCAGTTCTTC. V and J are TRBV7-6 and TRBJ2-1; D call uncertain. The CDR3 sequence is 12 residues long. V dropped 3 bases and J dropped 5 bases, with 5 bases sitting between them. Germline CDR1 reads SGHVS; CDR2 reads FNYEAQ. Full variable domain (outside the CDR3, taken from reference TRBV7-6 and TRBJ2-1): GAGVSQSPRYKVTKRGQDVALRCDPISGHVSLYWYRQALGQGPEFLTYFNYEAQQDKSGLPNDRFSAERPEGSISTLTIQRTEQRDSAMYRCASSLLDNEQFFGPGTRLTVL.

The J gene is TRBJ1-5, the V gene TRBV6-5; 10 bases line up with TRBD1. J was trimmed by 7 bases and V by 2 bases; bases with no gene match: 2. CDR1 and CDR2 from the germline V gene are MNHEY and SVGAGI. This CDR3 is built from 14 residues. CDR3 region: CASSYGQGVQPQHF. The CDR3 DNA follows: TGTGCCAGCAGTTACGGACAGGGGGTCCAGCCCCAGCATTTT.

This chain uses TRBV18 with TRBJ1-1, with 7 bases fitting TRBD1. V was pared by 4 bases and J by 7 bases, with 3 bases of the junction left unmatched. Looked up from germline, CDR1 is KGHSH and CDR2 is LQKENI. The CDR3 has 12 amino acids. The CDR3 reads CASSRGQNEAFF. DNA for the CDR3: TGTGCCAGCTCACGGGGACAGAATGAAGCTTTCTTT.

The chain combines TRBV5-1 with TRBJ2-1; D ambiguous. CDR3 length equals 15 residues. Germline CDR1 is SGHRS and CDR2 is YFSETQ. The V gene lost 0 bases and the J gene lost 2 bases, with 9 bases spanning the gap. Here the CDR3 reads CASSLVPGAYNEQFF. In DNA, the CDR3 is TGCGCCAGCAGCTTGGTACCAGGAGCCTACAATGAGCAGTTCTTC.

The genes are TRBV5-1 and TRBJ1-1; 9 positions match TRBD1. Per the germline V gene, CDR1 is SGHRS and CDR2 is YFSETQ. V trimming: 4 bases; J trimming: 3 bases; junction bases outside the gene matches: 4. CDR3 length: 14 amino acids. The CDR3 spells CASSDRTGDTEAFF. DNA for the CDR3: TGCGCCAGCAGCGACCGGACAGGGGACACTGAAGCTTTCTTT.

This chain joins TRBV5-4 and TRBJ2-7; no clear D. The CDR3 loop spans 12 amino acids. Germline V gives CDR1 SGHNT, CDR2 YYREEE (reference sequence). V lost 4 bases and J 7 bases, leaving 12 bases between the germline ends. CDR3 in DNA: TGTGCCAGCAGCCCAAGCCTGGGAGAGCAGTACTTC. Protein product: CASSPSLGEQYF.